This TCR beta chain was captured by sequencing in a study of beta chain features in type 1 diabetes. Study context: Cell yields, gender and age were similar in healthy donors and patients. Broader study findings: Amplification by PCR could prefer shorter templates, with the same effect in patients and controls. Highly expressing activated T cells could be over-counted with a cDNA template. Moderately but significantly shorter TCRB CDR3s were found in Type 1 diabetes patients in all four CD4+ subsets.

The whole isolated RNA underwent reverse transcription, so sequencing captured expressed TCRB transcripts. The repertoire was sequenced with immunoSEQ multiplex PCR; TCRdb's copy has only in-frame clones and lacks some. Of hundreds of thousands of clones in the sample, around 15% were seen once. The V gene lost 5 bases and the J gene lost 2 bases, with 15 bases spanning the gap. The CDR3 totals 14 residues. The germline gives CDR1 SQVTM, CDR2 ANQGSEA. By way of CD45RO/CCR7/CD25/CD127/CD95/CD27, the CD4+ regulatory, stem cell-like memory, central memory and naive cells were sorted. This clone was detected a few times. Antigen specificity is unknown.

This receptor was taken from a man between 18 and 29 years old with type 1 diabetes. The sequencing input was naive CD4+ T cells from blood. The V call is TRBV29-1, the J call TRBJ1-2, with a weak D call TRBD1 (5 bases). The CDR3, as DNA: TGCAGCGTTCCCCCCGGGGCAGAAAACTATGGCTACACCTTC. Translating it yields CSVPPGAENYGYTF.